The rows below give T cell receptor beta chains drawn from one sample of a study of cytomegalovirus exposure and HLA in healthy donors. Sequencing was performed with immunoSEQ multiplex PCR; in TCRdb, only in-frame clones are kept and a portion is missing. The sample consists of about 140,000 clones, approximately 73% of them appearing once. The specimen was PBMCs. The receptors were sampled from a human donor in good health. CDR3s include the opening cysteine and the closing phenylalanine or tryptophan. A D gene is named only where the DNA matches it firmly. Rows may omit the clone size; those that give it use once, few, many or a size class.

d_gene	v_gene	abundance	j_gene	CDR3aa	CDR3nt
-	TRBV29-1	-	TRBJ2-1	CSVRRGSSYNEQFF	TGCAGCGTCCGCCGGGGTAGCTCCTACAATGAGCAGTTCTTC
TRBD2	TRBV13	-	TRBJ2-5	CASSRAGGSQETQYF	TGTGCCAGCAGCCGCGCGGGGGGATCCCAAGAGACCCAGTACTTC
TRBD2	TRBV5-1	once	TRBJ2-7	CASSSRLAGSSYEQYF	TGCGCCAGCAGCTCCCGACTAGCGGGGTCTTCCTACGAGCAGTACTTC
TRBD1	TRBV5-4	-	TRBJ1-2	CASSTGQGGYGYTF	TGTGCCAGCAGCACGGGACAGGGTGGATATGGCTACACCTTC
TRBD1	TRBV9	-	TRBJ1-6	CASSPGDRGYNSPLHF	TGTGCCAGCAGCCCCGGGGACAGGGGTTATAATTCACCCCTCCACTTT
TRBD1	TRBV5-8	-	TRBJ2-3	CASSSNDRVHTQYF	TGTGCCAGCAGCTCAAACGACAGGGTTCATACGCAGTATTTT
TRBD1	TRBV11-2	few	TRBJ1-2	CASSPQTTGYGYTF	TGTGCCAGCAGCCCCCAGACGACAGGGTATGGCTACACCTTC
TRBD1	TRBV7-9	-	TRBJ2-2	CASSPLPRTGRTGELFF	TGTGCCAGCAGCCCCCTCCCCCGGACAGGGAGGACCGGGGAGCTGTTTTTT
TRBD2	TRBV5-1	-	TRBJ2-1	CASSWASGTSYNEQFF	TGCGCCAGCAGCTGGGCTAGCGGGACTTCCTACAATGAGCAGTTCTTC
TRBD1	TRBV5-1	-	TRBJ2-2	CASSLQGQAGELFF	TGCGCCAGCAGCTTACAGGGGCAGGCCGGGGAGCTGTTTTTT
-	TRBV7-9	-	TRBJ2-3	CASSSTGSTDTQYF	TGTGCCAGCAGCTCTACAGGGTCCACAGATACGCAGTATTTT
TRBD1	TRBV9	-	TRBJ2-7	CASSVDRYSYEQYF	TGTGCCAGCAGCGTGGACAGGTACTCCTACGAGCAGTACTTC
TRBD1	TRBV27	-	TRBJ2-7	CASSTGQGDVRRYEQYF	TGTGCCAGCAGTACGGGACAGGGGGATGTTCGAAGGTACGAGCAGTACTTC
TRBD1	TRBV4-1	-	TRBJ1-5	CASSQDGEGASQPQHF	TGCGCCAGCAGCCAAGATGGAGAGGGGGCAAGTCAGCCCCAGCATTTT
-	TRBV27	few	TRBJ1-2	CASRTAPQATYGYTF	TGTGCCAGCAGAACCGCCCCCCAGGCTACCTATGGCTACACCTTC
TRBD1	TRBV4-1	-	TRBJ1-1	CASSHPTDRDKNTEAFF	TGCGCCAGCAGCCACCCGACGGACAGGGATAAGAACACTGAAGCTTTCTTT
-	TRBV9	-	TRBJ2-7	CASSAQGAGATYEQYF	TGTGCCAGCAGCGCCCAGGGGGCGGGGGCCACCTACGAGCAGTACTTC
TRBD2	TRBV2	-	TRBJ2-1	CASTLSGSGDNEQFF	TGTGCCAGCACTCTGAGCGGGAGCGGGGACAATGAGCAGTTCTTC
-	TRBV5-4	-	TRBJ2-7	CASSPGQIDSSYEQYF	TGTGCCAGCAGCCCAGGACAGATTGATAGCTCCTACGAGCAGTACTTC
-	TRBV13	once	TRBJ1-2	CASSLGGGGANYGYTF	TGTGCCAGCAGCTTAGGAGGTGGAGGAGCAAACTATGGCTACACCTTC
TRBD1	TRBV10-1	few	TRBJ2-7	CASSYGTGNYEQYF	TGCGCCAGCAGTTACGGGACAGGGAACTACGAGCAGTACTTC
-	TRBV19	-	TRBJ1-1	CASSDRGEGAEAFF	TGTGCCAGTAGCGATCGGGGGGAAGGGGCTGAAGCTTTCTTT
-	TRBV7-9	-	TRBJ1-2	CASSFSSNYGYTF	TGTGCCAGCAGCTTTTCATCTAACTATGGCTACACCTTC
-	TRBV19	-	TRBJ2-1	CASSTGQYNEQFF	TGTGCCAGTAGTACTGGACAGTACAATGAGCAGTTCTTC
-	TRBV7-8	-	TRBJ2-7	CASSLDAAASVTYEQYF	TGTGCCAGCAGCTTAGATGCGGCGGCTAGCGTTACCTACGAGCAGTACTTC
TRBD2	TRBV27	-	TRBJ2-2	CASSFRGGGGTGELFF	TGTGCCAGCAGTTTTAGAGGCGGGGGAGGTACCGGGGAGCTGTTTTTT
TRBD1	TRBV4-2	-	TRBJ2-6	CASSPGQGGSGANVLTF	TGTGCCAGCAGCCCGGGACAGGGAGGGTCTGGGGCCAACGTCCTGACTTTC
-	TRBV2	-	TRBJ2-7	CASSDYSSYEQYF	TGTGCCAGCAGTGACTACAGCTCCTACGAGCAGTACTTC
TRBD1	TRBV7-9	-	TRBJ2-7	CASSGRDSLSYEQYF	TGTGCCAGCAGCGGCCGGGACAGCCTATCCTACGAGCAGTACTTC
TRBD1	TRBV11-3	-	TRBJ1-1	CASSLEAQGGTEAFF	TGTGCCAGCAGCTTAGAGGCGCAGGGGGGCACTGAAGCTTTCTTT
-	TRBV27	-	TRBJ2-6	CASSPFSGANVLTF	TGTGCCAGCAGCCCCTTTTCTGGGGCCAACGTCCTGACTTTC
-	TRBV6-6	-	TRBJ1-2	CASSGGQLDGYTF	TGTGCCAGCAGTGGCGGGCAGCTAGATGGCTACACCTTC
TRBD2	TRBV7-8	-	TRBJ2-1	CASSQRGLARGNEQFF	TGTGCCAGCAGCCAGAGAGGACTAGCGCGGGGCAATGAGCAGTTCTTC
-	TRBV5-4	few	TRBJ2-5	CASSLGLAQETQYF	TGTGCCAGCAGCTTGGGGCTAGCTCAAGAGACCCAGTACTTC
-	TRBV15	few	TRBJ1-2	CATSRVGHTYGYTF	TGTGCCACCAGCAGGGTGGGACACACTTATGGCTACACCTTC
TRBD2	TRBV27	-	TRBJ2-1	CASSPGTSGLYNEQFF	TGTGCCAGCAGTCCCGGGACTAGCGGGCTCTACAATGAGCAGTTCTTC
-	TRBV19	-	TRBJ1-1	CASSRGVGTEAFF	TGTGCCAGTAGTAGGGGGGTGGGCACTGAAGCTTTCTTT
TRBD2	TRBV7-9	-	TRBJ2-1	CASSLLAGGRYNEQFF	TGTGCCAGCAGCTTATTAGCGGGGGGGCGGTACAATGAGCAGTTCTTC
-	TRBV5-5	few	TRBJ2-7	CASSLVGRGYEQYF	TGTGCCAGCAGCTTGGTCGGCAGGGGCTACGAGCAGTACTTC
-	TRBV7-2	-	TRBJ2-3	CASSFGGLSTDTQYF	TGTGCCAGCAGCTTTGGCGGTCTCAGCACAGATACGCAGTATTTT
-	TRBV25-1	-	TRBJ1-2	CASSEFFGNYGYTF	TGTGCCAGCAGTGAATTTTTCGGTAACTATGGCTACACCTTC
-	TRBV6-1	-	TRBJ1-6	CASSVDRFGLWLLHF	TGTGCCAGCAGTGTCGACAGGTTTGGGCTTTGGCTCCTCCACTTT